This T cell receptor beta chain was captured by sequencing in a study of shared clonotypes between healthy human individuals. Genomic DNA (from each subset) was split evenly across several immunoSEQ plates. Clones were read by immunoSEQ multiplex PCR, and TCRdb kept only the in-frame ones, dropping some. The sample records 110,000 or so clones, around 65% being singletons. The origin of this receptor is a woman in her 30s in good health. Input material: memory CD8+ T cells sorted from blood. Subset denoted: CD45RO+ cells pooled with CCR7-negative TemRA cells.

CDR3 nucleotide sequence: TGTGCCAGTAGTATAAAGGGGGGCGGGAGTTACAATGAGCAGTTCTTC. It specifies CASSIKGGGSYNEQFF. The V gene is TRBV19, the J gene TRBJ2-1; D possibly corresponds to TRBD2 (7 bases). CDR3 length: 16 residues. CDR1 LNHDA and CDR2 SQIVND come from the germline V gene (reference sequence). The V end was cut by 2 bases, the J end by 4 bases, with 15 bases between.